The 22 T cell receptor beta chains below come from one sample, sequenced in a study of beta chain features in type 1 diabetes. Since all of the isolated RNA was reverse transcribed, expressed TCRB transcripts were what got sequenced. Data came from immunoSEQ multiplex PCR; TCRdb stores just in-frame clones and leaves some out. The profile covers about 290,000 clones, with 8% appearing a single time and more than 0.9% taken by the ten largest. Sequenced input: central memory CD4+ T cells from blood. These receptors originate from a woman between 18 and 30 years old in good health.

This clone has just a few counts. The rearrangement links TRBV19 to TRBJ1-2, with TRBD1 matching over 10 bases. Germline assignment: CDR1 LNHDA and CDR2 SQIVND (reference sequence). J was trimmed by 4 bases and V by 5 bases; bases with no gene match: 7. This CDR3 spans 15 amino acids. This chain's CDR3 is CASSGGDRGSYGYTF. The CDR3 region has the DNA TGTGCCAGTAGTGGCGGGGACAGGGGTAGCTATGGCTACACCTTC. The whole variable domain, filled in from reference TRBV19 and TRBJ1-2, reads DGGITQSPKYLFRKEGQNVTLSCEQNLNHDAMYWYRQDPGQGLRLIYYSQIVNDFQKGDIAEGYSVSREKKESFPLTVTSAQKNPTAFYLCASSGGDRGSYGYTFGSGTRLTVV.

The rearrangement links TRBV5-4 to TRBJ2-5, with D perhaps matching TRBD2 (6 bases). This CDR3 is built from 17 residues. V lost 2 bases and J 0 bases, leaving 17 bases between the germline ends. Germline CDR1 is SGHNT and CDR2 is YYREEE (reference sequence). For the CDR3, the DNA is TGTGCCAGCAGCTTAACCCGGGACTGGGAGCACCAAGAGACCCAGTACTTC. As protein: CASSLTRDWEHQETQYF.

This chain uses TRBV18 with TRBJ2-7; the D is unclear. The germline V and J ends were trimmed by 6 bases and 4 bases, with 10 bases remaining between them. Germline V gene lookup returns CDR1 KGHSH and CDR2 LQKENI. CDR3 length equals 12 residues. CDR3 in amino acids: CASSSHTYEQYF. The CDR3 DNA sequence: TGTGCCAGCTCGAGCCATACTTACGAGCAGTACTTC.

There are a few counts of this clone. The chain is built from TRBV7-9 and TRBJ1-4, with D perhaps TRBD1 (5 bases). The germline gives CDR1 SEHNR, CDR2 FQNEAQ (reference sequence). The CDR3 loop spans 15 amino acids. Trimming removed 4 bases from V and 8 bases from J, with 17 bases in between. This chain's CDR3 is CASSSDGGITEKLFF. In DNA, the CDR3 is TGTGCCAGCAGCTCGGACGGGGGGATAACGGAAAAACTGTTTTTT.

This clone was observed a handful of times. The chain recombines TRBV19 with TRBJ2-1; TRBD1 might be the D (6 bases). The CDR3 is 13 amino acids. V lost 4 bases and J 5 bases, leaving 9 bases between the germline ends. Germline-derived CDR1 and CDR2 are LNHDA and SQIVND (reference sequence). The chain's CDR3 is CASSKTGNNEQFF. The CDR3 region has the DNA TGTGCCAGTAGTAAAACAGGGAACAATGAGCAGTTCTTC. Based on the CDR3 plus reference TRBV19 and TRBJ2-1, the full variable domain is DGGITQSPKYLFRKEGQNVTLSCEQNLNHDAMYWYRQDPGQGLRLIYYSQIVNDFQKGDIAEGYSVSREKKESFPLTVTSAQKNPTAFYLCASSKTGNNEQFFGPGTRLTVL.

The chain is built from TRBV6-5 and TRBJ2-5; D may be TRBD1 (5 bases). With 5 bases removed from V and 1 base from J, the gap between germline ends came to 11 bases. The CDR3 has 14 residues. The germline gives CDR1 MNHEY, CDR2 SVGAGI. Here the CDR3 DNA reads TGTGCCAGCAGTAAATCACAGGTCCAAGAGACCCAGTACTTC. Residues: CASSKSQVQETQYF.

A few counts support this clone. CDR3 amino acids: CASSDRTSGYTF. The CDR3 DNA reads TGTGCCAGCAGCGACCGGACCTCCGGCTACACCTTC. This rearrangement joins TRBV4-2 to TRBJ1-2; D gene ambiguous. The CDR3 loop spans 12 amino acids. The germline V gene encodes CDR1 LGHNA and CDR2 YNFKEQ. With 5 bases removed from V and 8 bases from J, the gap between germline ends came to 12 bases.

V usage is TRBV2 and J usage is TRBJ1-1; unclear D gene. Germline V gene lookup returns CDR1 SNHLY and CDR2 FYNNEI. The CDR3 covers 13 residues. Trimming took 3 bases from V and 6 from J, leaving 11 bases between them. The CDR3 sequence is CASSDGPWAEAFF. The CDR3 bases are TGTGCCAGCAGTGATGGCCCGTGGGCTGAAGCTTTCTTT.

J is TRBJ1-2 and V is TRBV2, with TRBD1 matching 7 bases. The CDR3 has 14 residues. Germline V lookup: CDR1 SNHLY, CDR2 FYNNEI. V dropped 7 bases and J dropped 0; count of bases not matched to a gene: 5. The CDR3 DNA follows: TGTGCCAGCATGAGGGACAGAGCTAACTATGGCTACACCTTC. Its protein product is CASMRDRANYGYTF. Variable domain in full (rest from reference TRBV2 and TRBJ1-2): EPEVTQTPSHQVTQMGQEVILRCVPISNHLYFYWYRQILGQKVEFLVSFYNNEISEKSEIFDDQFSVERPDGSNFTLKIRSTKLEDSAMYFCASMRDRANYGYTFGSGTRLTVV.

This chain uses TRBV4-2 with TRBJ1-1, with D perhaps TRBD1 (5 bases). The germline gives CDR1 LGHNA, CDR2 YNFKEQ. V was cut by 1 base and J by 1 base, with 7 bases left in between. This CDR3 contains 14 residues. The CDR3: CASSQAGGNTEAFF. The CDR3 nucleotides read TGTGCCAGCAGCCAAGCCGGGGGGAACACTGAAGCTTTCTTT.

This clone was counted between two and nine times. The chain combines TRBV4-1 with TRBJ1-4, with 7 bases identical to TRBD1. Trimming cost V 4 bases and J 4 bases; bases outside gene matches: 3. The germline V gene has CDR1 MGHRA and CDR2 YSYEKL. This CDR3 comprises 14 residues. The CDR3 loop is CASSLRDSNEKLFF. CDR3 DNA: TGCGCCAGCAGCCTCCGGGACAGTAATGAAAAACTGTTTTTT.

This clone has more than one count but fewer than ten. The chain is built from TRBV29-1 and TRBJ1-1; no clear D gene. Germline V gene sequence: CDR1 SQVTM, CDR2 ANQGSEA. The CDR3 covers 13 residues. Trimming left V 4 bases short and J 4 bases short, with 13 bases between. The CDR3 loop is CSVGLPSGTEAFF. The CDR3 DNA is TGCAGCGTTGGCTTACCCAGCGGCACTGAAGCTTTCTTT.

This clone was recorded many times. The chain links TRBV29-1 to TRBJ1-1; D is unclear. CDR3 length: 12 residues. With 4 bases removed from V and 2 bases from J, the gap between germline ends came to 8 bases. CDR1 SQVTM and CDR2 ANQGSEA come from the germline V gene. The DNA of the CDR3 is TGCAGCGTTGTGGTCAGTAACACTGAAGCTTTCTTT. The encoded protein is CSVVVSNTEAFF.

The V gene is TRBV11-2, the J gene TRBJ1-2, with TRBD1 matching 7 bases. The CDR3 covers 15 residues. The germline gives CDR1 SGHAT, CDR2 FQNNGV. The V segment lost 7 bases and the J segment 8 bases; nucleotides outside the gene matches: 16. CDR3 in amino acids: CASNTIYRGSGGYTF. DNA for the CDR3: TGTGCCAGCAACACTATATACAGGGGATCGGGCGGCTACACCTTC.

This clone was picked up a small number of times. This chain uses TRBV7-2 with TRBJ2-5; 8 bases are shared with TRBD2. CDR3 length equals 16 residues. Germline CDR1 reads SGHTA; CDR2 reads FQGNSA. The V segment lost 7 bases and the J segment 4 bases; nucleotides outside the gene matches: 14. The CDR3 DNA follows: TGTGCCAGCAAACCAAATGGGGCGGGAGGTGGAGAGACCCAGTACTTC. Its translation: CASKPNGAGGGETQYF. Looking up the rest from reference TRBV7-2 and TRBJ2-5 gives the full variable domain: GAGVSQSPSNKVTEKGKDVELRCDPISGHTALYWYRQSLGQGLEFLIYFQGNSAPDKSGLPSDRFSAERTGGSVSTLTIQRTQQEDSAVYLCASKPNGAGGGETQYFGPGTRLLVL.

The rearrangement links TRBV18 to TRBJ2-7, with D possibly TRBD2 on 5 matching bases. V was clipped by 5 bases and J by 6 bases, with 17 bases between them. Germline loops: CDR1 KGHSH, CDR2 LQKENI. This CDR3 contains 14 residues. CDR3 protein: CASSASAGRGEQYF. DNA for the CDR3: TGTGCCAGCTCAGCCTCCGCCGGACGGGGCGAGCAGTACTTC. The variable domain in full, with the rest retrieved from reference TRBV18 and TRBJ2-7, is NAGVMQNPRHLVRRRGQEARLRCSPMKGHSHVYWYRQLPEEGLKFMVYLQKENIIDESGMPKERFSAEFPKEGPSILRIQQVVRGDSAAYFCASSASAGRGEQYFGPGTRLTVT.

J is TRBJ2-1 and V is TRBV7-3; perhaps TRBD1 as D (6 bases). Trimming stripped 5 bases from V and 3 bases from J, with 14 bases between. Germline CDR1 reads SGHTA; CDR2 reads FQGTGA. This CDR3 contains 15 residues. CDR3 in amino acids: CASSPSPGHYNEQFF. The CDR3 DNA follows: TGTGCCAGCAGCCCTTCCCCGGGACACTACAATGAGCAGTTCTTC.

This clone was picked up a small number of times. J is TRBJ1-2 and V is TRBV11-1; TRBD1 might be the D (5 bases). Germline CDR1 and CDR2: SGHAT and FQDESV (reference sequence). This CDR3 is built from 13 residues. V lost 0 bases and J 6 bases, leaving 8 bases between the germline ends. The chain's CDR3 is CASSLAGTDGYTF. CDR3 bases: TGTGCCAGCAGCTTAGCCGGGACGGATGGCTACACCTTC.

This clone appeared many times. The same CDR3 arises from other DNA sequences in this sample as well. The chain combines TRBV18 with TRBJ2-1, with 7 bases lining up with TRBD1. Germline trimming cut 4 bases from V and 4 bases from J; bases unmatched to any gene: 1. CDR1 KGHSH and CDR2 LQKENI come from the germline V gene. This CDR3 comprises 13 residues. As DNA, the CDR3 is TGTGCCAGCTCACGACAGGGATACAATGAGCAGTTCTTC. It yields the protein CASSRQGYNEQFF.

Here the CDR3 DNA reads TGTGCCAGCAGCTTGGCTTCGGGACAGGGCACGAGGGGCTACACCTTC. This codes for CASSLASGQGTRGYTF. The chain couples TRBV5-6 to TRBJ1-2, with 9 bases lining up with TRBD1. The CDR3 has 16 amino acids. Trimming at V came to 0 bases and at J to 8 bases, leaving 11 bases not matched to a gene. CDR1 is SGHDT and CDR2 is YYEEEE in the germline V gene. Filled out from reference TRBV5-6 and TRBJ1-2, the complete variable domain reads DAGVTQSPTHLIKTRGQQVTLRCSPKSGHDTVSWYQQALGQGPQFIFQYYEEEERQRGNFPDRFSGHQFPNYSSELNVNALLLGDSALYLCASSLASGQGTRGYTFGSGTRLTVV.

The chain recombines TRBV18 with TRBJ2-2, with D unresolved. Trimming took 4 bases from V and 2 from J, leaving 8 bases between them. The CDR3 runs 14 residues. CDR1 is KGHSH, CDR2 LQKENI, per germline. The CDR3 DNA sequence: TGTGCCAGCTCACTGTCGGACAACACCGGGGAGCTGTTTTTT. Its translation is CASSLSDNTGELFF. Supplemented by reference TRBV18 and TRBJ2-2, the full variable domain reads NAGVMQNPRHLVRRRGQEARLRCSPMKGHSHVYWYRQLPEEGLKFMVYLQKENIIDESGMPKERFSAEFPKEGPSILRIQQVVRGDSAAYFCASSLSDNTGELFFGEGSRLTVL.

The chain joins TRBV19 to TRBJ1-1; TRBD1 aligns across 8 bases. The germline gives CDR1 LNHDA, CDR2 SQIVND (reference sequence). This CDR3 comprises 18 residues. The J segment lost 0 bases and the V segment lost 5 bases, leaving 14 bases of the junction unmatched. The CDR3: CASSATGDPLGLNTEAFF. The CDR3 DNA is TGTGCCAGTAGTGCGACAGGGGACCCTTTGGGATTGAACACTGAAGCTTTCTTT.